The 21 T cell receptor beta chains in this list originate from one sample, sequenced in a study of blood T cell repertoires in COVID-19. Some clones are missing from TCRdb's copy, which holds only in-frame ones; the method was immunoSEQ multiplex PCR. The sample has 100,000 to 150,000 clones, less than 85% seen once. Sequencing was done on a sample of peripheral blood. The receptors come from a man aged 45-65 years with acute or convalescent COVID-19.

The rearrangement uses TRBV5-1 and TRBJ2-5; a weak D match, TRBD1 (6 bases). Looked up from germline, CDR1 is SGHRS and CDR2 is YFSETQ. This CDR3 region has 14 residues. V lost 4 bases to trimming and J lost 5 bases, with 15 bases between them. In DNA form, the CDR3 reads TGCGCCAGCAGCCTCACAGGGTTAAAGGAGACCCAGTACTTC. This gives the protein CASSLTGLKETQYF.

There are a few counts of this clone. The J gene is TRBJ1-2, the V gene TRBV4-1, with D possibly matching TRBD1 (6 bases). Germline CDR1 is MGHRA and CDR2 is YSYEKL. The V gene lost 0 bases and the J gene lost 8 bases, with 10 bases spanning the gap. This CDR3 is 13 amino acids long. CDR3 coding DNA: TGCGCCAGCAGCCAAGAAGGAAGGGGGGGCTACACCTTC. This gives the protein CASSQEGRGGYTF.

The chain joins TRBV2 to TRBJ1-1, with D maybe TRBD1 (5 bases). V shed 6 bases and J shed 3 bases, with 11 bases lying between them. CDR1 and CDR2 from the germline V gene are SNHLY and FYNNEI. CDR3 size: 13 residues. The CDR3 reads CASRPRGDTEAFF. Written as DNA, the CDR3 is TGTGCCAGCAGGCCCCGGGGGGACACTGAAGCTTTCTTT.

The chain employs TRBV11-2 and TRBJ2-1, with TRBD1 as a possible D gene (6 bases). This CDR3 is built from 18 residues. The germline gives CDR1 SGHAT, CDR2 FQNNGV. With 1 base removed from V and 0 bases from J, the gap between germline ends came to 16 bases. The CDR3: CASSLGYLGGHSYNEQFF. The CDR3 nucleotides are TGTGCCAGCAGCTTAGGGTATCTTGGGGGCCACTCCTACAATGAGCAGTTCTTC.

The chain couples TRBV29-1 to TRBJ2-1, with 7 bases lining up with TRBD2. J was trimmed by 3 bases and V by 2 bases; bases with no gene match: 7. Germline CDR1 reads SQVTM; CDR2 reads ANQGSEA. This CDR3 is built from 15 residues. The CDR3 DNA reads as TGCAGCGTTGAACTCTTGGGGAGGGGCTACAATGAGCAGTTCTTC. Its protein product is CSVELLGRGYNEQFF.

The chain carries TRBV2 and TRBJ1-2; 7 positions agree with TRBD1. CDR3 length: 11 amino acids. The V and J ends lost 7 bases and 10 bases, in that order; junction bases with no gene match: 6. Germline CDR1 and CDR2: SNHLY and FYNNEI. CDR3 nucleotide sequence: TGTGCCAGCACTATTCAGGGGGTCTACACCTTC. Amino acid sequence: CASTIQGVYTF.

This rearrangement joins TRBV27 to TRBJ2-5, with 10 nucleotides matching TRBD2. The V gene end was trimmed by 4 bases and the J gene end by 2 bases; junction bases not matched to a gene: 7. The germline V gene has CDR1 MNHEY and CDR2 SMNVEV (reference sequence). The CDR3 has 16 amino acids. The CDR3 sequence: CASSWGSGGTQETQYF. The CDR3 bases are TGTGCCAGCAGTTGGGGTAGCGGGGGGACTCAAGAGACCCAGTACTTC.

The chain is built from TRBV14 and TRBJ1-4; no reliable D call. The V end was cut by 1 base, the J end by 5 bases, with 8 bases between. Germline CDR1 and CDR2: SGHDN and FVKESK. This CDR3 comprises 14 residues. CDR3 amino acids: CASSQAPVNEKLFF. The CDR3 coding sequence is TGTGCCAGCAGCCAAGCTCCAGTCAATGAAAAACTGTTTTTT. Filled out from reference TRBV14 and TRBJ1-4, the complete variable domain reads EAGVTQFPSHSVIEKGQTVTLRCDPISGHDNLYWYRRVMGKEIKFLLHFVKESKQDESGMPNNRFLAERTGGTYSTLKVQPAELEDSGVYFCASSQAPVNEKLFFGSGTQLSVL.

The V call is TRBV12-3 or TRBV12-4, the J call TRBJ1-4, with 8 positions matching TRBD1. Trimming removed 7 bases from V and 14 bases from J; junction bases left unmatched: 6. This CDR3 has 11 residues. CDR3 in DNA: TGTGCCAGCACCCAACAGGGGGGTCTGTTTTTT. It is translated as CASTQQGGLFF.

The chain is built from TRBV18 and TRBJ2-2; 11 bases match TRBD1. Unmatched junction bases numbered 4, after V lost 6 bases and J lost 4 bases. This CDR3 comprises 15 residues. CDR1 is KGHSH and CDR2 is LQKENI in the germline V gene. The chain's CDR3 is CASSIGTGGTGELFF. The CDR3 nucleotides read TGTGCCAGCTCCATCGGGACAGGGGGCACCGGGGAGCTGTTTTTT.

This clone has a handful of counts. The rearrangement links TRBV9 to TRBJ1-6; D unresolved. Per the germline V gene, CDR1 is SGDLS and CDR2 is YYNGEE. Trimming left V 0 bases short and J 0 bases short, with 10 bases between. CDR3 length equals 17 residues. The CDR3 nucleotides read TGTGCCAGCAGCGTAGGGGTAGGGAGCTCCTATAATTCACCCCTCCACTTT. It encodes CASSVGVGSSYNSPLHF.

The CDR3 loop reads CAISESTGDEQFF. CDR3 coding DNA: TGTGCCATCAGTGAGTCGACGGGGGATGAGCAGTTCTTC. This sequence joins TRBV10-3 and TRBJ2-1, with D possibly matching TRBD2 (6 bases). In germline, CDR1 is ENHRY, CDR2 SYGVKD. With 0 bases removed from V and 8 bases from J, the gap between germline ends came to 8 bases. The CDR3 totals 13 residues.

The CDR3 loop reads CASSPTGIDTGELFF. The CDR3, as DNA: TGTGCCAGCAGTCCTACAGGGATCGACACCGGGGAGCTGTTTTTT. This sequence joins TRBV6-1 and TRBJ2-2; perhaps TRBD1 as D (6 bases). The V and J ends lost 5 bases and 3 bases respectively, with 13 bases between them. Germline V gene sequence: CDR1 MNHNS, CDR2 SASEGT. The CDR3 length is 15 residues.

The chain couples TRBV6-1 to TRBJ1-5; 7 bases map to TRBD1. Looked up from germline, CDR1 is MNHNS and CDR2 is SASEGT. The CDR3 has 16 amino acids. After removal of 3 bases from V and 2 bases from J, the junction contained 7 bases not matched to a gene. CDR3 in amino acids: CASSDNRGVGNQPQHF. The CDR3 coding sequence is TGTGCCAGCAGTGATAACAGGGGTGTGGGCAATCAGCCCCAGCATTTT.

For this clone: Germline is not matched at one junction end, which may reflect a read error. The V and J genes are TRBV6-5 and TRBJ1-3; D unresolved. Per germline, CDR1 MNHEY and CDR2 SVGAGI. The CDR3 is made up of 13 amino acids. This chain's CDR3 is CASKEAGGNTIYF. The CDR3 nucleotides read TGTGCGAGCAAAGAGGCCGGTGGAAACACCATATATTTT.

This clone was detected a few times. V usage is TRBV7-8 and J usage is TRBJ1-5, with D perhaps matching TRBD1 (5 bases). CDR1 is SGHVS and CDR2 is FQNEAQ in the germline V gene. Between the trimmed V and J ends, which lost 1 base and 5 bases, there was a span of 12 bases. This CDR3 spans 15 amino acids. The DNA for the CDR3 is TGTGCCAGCAGCTTAGTCGGGGGAACTGATCAGCCCCAGCATTTT. Translated: CASSLVGGTDQPQHF.

The sample holds a few counts of this clone. The rearrangement links TRBV4-2 to TRBJ1-3; a weak D match, TRBD1 (5 bases). Germline V gene lookup returns CDR1 LGHNA and CDR2 YNFKEQ. Trimming pared 4 bases from V and 0 bases from J, leaving 16 bases between. This CDR3 spans 17 amino acids. This CDR3 is CASSRVMGGDSGNTIYF. DNA for the CDR3: TGTGCCAGCAGCCGGGTTATGGGGGGAGACTCTGGAAACACCATATATTTT.

A word on this clone: Distinct nucleotide sequences in the sample also encode this CDR3. V usage is TRBV19 and J usage is TRBJ1-5; 7 bases are a match to TRBD1. Trimming removed 4 bases from V and 2 bases from J; junction bases left unmatched: 2. This CDR3 has 14 residues. The germline CDR1 and CDR2 sequences are LNHDA and SQIVND (reference sequence). As DNA, the CDR3 is TGTGCCAGTAGTACTACAGGGGGCAATCAGCCCCAGCATTTT. It codes for CASSTTGGNQPQHF.

The chain uses TRBV7-9 and TRBJ2-7; 7 bases line up with TRBD2. V lost 6 bases to trimming and J lost 6 bases; unmatched junction nucleotides: 5. The CDR3 contains 12 residues. Germline V gene lookup returns CDR1 SEHNR and CDR2 FQNEAQ (reference sequence). The CDR3 loop reads CASRAGKTEQYF. CDR3 bases: TGTGCCAGCAGAGCGGGAAAGACCGAGCAGTACTTC.

The chain is built from TRBV28 and TRBJ2-5; D is possibly TRBD2 (6 bases). The CDR3 length is 13 residues. V lost 8 bases, J lost 0 bases, and 10 bases lay in between. Germline V lookup: CDR1 MDHEN, CDR2 SYDVKM. CDR3 residues: CASGRTNQETQYF. DNA for the CDR3: TGTGCCAGCGGTCGGACTAACCAAGAGACCCAGTACTTC.

The rearrangement uses TRBV2 and TRBJ2-3; D might be TRBD1 (6 bases). CDR1 is SNHLY, CDR2 FYNNEI, per germline. Trimming cost V 10 bases and J 4 bases, with 12 bases left between them. CDR3 length equals 12 residues. CDR3 sequence (DNA): TGTGCCACCCAGGGGATCCCAGATACGCAGTATTTT. Its translation is CATQGIPDTQYF.